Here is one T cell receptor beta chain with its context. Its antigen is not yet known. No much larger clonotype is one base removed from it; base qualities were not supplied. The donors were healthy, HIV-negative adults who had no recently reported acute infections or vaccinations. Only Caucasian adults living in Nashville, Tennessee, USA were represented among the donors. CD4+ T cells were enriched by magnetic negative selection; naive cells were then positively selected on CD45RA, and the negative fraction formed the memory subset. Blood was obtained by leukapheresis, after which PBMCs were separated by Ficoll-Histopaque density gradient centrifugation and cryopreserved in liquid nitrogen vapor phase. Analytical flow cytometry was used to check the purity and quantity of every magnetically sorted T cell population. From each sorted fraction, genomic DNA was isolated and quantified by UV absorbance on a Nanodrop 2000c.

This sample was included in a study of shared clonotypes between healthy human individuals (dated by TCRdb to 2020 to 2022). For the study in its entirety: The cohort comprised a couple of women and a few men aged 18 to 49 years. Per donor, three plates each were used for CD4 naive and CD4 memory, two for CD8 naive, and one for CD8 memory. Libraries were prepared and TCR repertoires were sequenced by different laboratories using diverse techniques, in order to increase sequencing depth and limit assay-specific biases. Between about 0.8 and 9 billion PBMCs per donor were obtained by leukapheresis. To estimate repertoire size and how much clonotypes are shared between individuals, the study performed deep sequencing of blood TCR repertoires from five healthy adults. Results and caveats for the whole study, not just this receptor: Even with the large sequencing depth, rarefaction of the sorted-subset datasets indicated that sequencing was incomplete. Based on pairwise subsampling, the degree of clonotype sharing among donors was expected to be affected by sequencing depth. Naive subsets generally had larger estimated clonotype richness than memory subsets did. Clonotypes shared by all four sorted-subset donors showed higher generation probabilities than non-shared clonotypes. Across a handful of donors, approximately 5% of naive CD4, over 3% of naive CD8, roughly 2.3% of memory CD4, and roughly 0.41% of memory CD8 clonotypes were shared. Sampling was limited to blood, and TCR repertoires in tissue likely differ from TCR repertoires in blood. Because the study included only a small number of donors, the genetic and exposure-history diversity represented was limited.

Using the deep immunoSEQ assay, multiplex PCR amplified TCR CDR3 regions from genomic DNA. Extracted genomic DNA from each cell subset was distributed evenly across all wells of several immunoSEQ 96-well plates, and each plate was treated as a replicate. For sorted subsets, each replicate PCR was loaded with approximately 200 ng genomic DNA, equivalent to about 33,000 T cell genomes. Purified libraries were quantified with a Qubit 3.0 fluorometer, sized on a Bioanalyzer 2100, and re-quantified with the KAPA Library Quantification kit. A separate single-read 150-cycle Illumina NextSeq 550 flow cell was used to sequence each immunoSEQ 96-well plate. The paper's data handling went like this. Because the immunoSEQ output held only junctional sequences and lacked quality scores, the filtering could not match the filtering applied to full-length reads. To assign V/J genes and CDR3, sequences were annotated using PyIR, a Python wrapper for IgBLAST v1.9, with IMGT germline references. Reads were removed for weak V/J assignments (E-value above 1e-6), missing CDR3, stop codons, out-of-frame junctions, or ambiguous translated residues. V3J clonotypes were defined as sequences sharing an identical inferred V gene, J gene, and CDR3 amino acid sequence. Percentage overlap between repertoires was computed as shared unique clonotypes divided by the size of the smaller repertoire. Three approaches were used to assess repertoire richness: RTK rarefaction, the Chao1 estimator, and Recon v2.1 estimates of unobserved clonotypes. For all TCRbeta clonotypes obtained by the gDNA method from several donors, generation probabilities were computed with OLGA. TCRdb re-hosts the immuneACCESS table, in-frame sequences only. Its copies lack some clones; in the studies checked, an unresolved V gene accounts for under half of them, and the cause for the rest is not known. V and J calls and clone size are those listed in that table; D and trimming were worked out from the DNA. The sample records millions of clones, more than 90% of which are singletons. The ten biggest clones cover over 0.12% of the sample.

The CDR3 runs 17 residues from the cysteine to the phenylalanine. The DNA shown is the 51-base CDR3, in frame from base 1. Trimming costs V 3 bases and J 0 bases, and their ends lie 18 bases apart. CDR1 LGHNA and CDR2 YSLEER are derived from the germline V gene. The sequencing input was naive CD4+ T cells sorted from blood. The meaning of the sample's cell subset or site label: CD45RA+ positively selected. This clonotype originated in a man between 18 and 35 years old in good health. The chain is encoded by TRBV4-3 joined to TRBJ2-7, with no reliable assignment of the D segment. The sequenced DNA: TGCGCCAGCAGCCATGACAATTCGGCGGTATACTCCTACGAGCAGTACTTC. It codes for CASSHDNSAVYSYEQYF.